The 26 T cell receptor beta chains presented below share a single source sample, sequenced in a study of regulatory T cells in long-lasting Graves disease. Building the TCR beta libraries relied on iRepertoire HTBI primers, and CDR3 regions underwent Arm-PCR. TCRdb reprocessed the multiplex PCR reads via MiXCR and lists one record per CDR3 protein. The repertoire has a few hundred thousand distinct CDR3 sequences, roughly 24% of them found once; the top ten carry roughly a quarter. Time point here: persistent/refractory GD, antithyroid drugs over 5 years with positive TRAb. Preparation of the TCR library used RNA extracted from PBMCs. The specimen comprised peripheral blood mononuclear cells (PBMCs), sampled when the disease was refractory, from a patient treated with antithyroid drugs. The receptors derive from a woman aged 35 to 49 with Graves disease.

The table lists this clonotype with many counts. The CDR3, as DNA: TGTGCCAGCAGTTTCGGGACAGCAGAAAAACTGTTTTTT. Protein: CASSFGTAEKLFF. This rearrangement joins TRBV27 to TRBJ1-4, with 7 bases identical to TRBD1. In germline, CDR1 is MNHEY, CDR2 SMNVEV (reference sequence). The CDR3 consists of 13 residues. J was trimmed by 8 bases and V by 3 bases; bases with no gene match: 3.

The chain's CDR3 is CASSFSGNRGRDTQYF. In DNA, the CDR3 is TGTGCCAGCAGTTTCAGCGGGAACAGGGGGCGCGATACGCAGTATTTT. The chain carries TRBV27 and TRBJ2-3; TRBD1 matches at 9 bases. V gave up 3 bases and J gave up 6 bases; unmatched junction bases: 10. Germline V lookup: CDR1 MNHEY, CDR2 SMNVEV (reference sequence). The length of the CDR3 is 16 residues.

This chain uses TRBV28 with TRBJ2-2, with unresolved D. This CDR3 comprises 14 residues. The V end lost 2 bases, the J end lost 6 bases, and 10 bases lay between the germline ends. The germline CDR1 and CDR2 sequences are MDHEN and SYDVKM. The CDR3: CASSLPPPAGELFF. CDR3 DNA sequence: TGTGCCAGCAGTTTACCCCCCCCCGCCGGGGAGCTGTTTTTT.

This chain uses TRBV5-1 with TRBJ2-5; 7 bases map to TRBD1. Germline loops: CDR1 SGHRS, CDR2 YFSETQ. The CDR3 extends over 14 amino acids. V lost 4 bases, J lost 2 bases, and 5 bases stayed unmatched. The CDR3 DNA is TGCGCCAGCAGCCCCTGGGACAGTCAAGAGACCCAGTACTTC. This gives the protein CASSPWDSQETQYF.

This clonotype was counted only a few times. The chain has TRBV11-2 and TRBJ1-4, with D possibly being TRBD1 (5 bases). V was cut by 5 bases and J by 2 bases, with 12 bases left in between. Per the germline V gene, CDR1 is SGHAT and CDR2 is FQNNGV. The CDR3 totals 15 residues. CDR3 residues: CASSPTWGTNEKLFF. The CDR3 nucleotides are TGTGCCAGCAGCCCCACCTGGGGCACTAATGAAAAACTGTTTTTT.

Worth noting for this clonotype: A much larger clone lies a single base off, so this may be a read error. The chain couples TRBV7-9 to TRBJ1-2, with D maybe TRBD1 (6 bases). The CDR3 sequence is 14 residues long. Germline V gene sequence: CDR1 SEHNR, CDR2 FQNEAQ (reference sequence). The CDR3 reads CASGLGGDNYGYTF. The DNA of the CDR3 is TGTGCCAGCGGCTTAGGGGGGGATAACTATGGCTACACCTTC. Based on the CDR3 plus reference TRBV7-9 and TRBJ1-2, the full variable domain is DTGVSQNPRHKITKRGQNVTFRCDPISEHNRLYWYRQTLGQGPEFLTYFQNEAQLEKSRLLSDRFSAERPKGSFSTLEIQRTEQGDSAMYLCASGLGGDNYGYTFGSGTRLTVV.

J is TRBJ1-5 and V is TRBV7-8; a weak D match, TRBD1 (5 bases). Per germline, CDR1 SGHVS and CDR2 FQNEAQ. V shed 2 bases and J shed 0 bases, with 20 bases lying between them. The CDR3 is 19 amino acids. Here the CDR3 DNA reads TGTGCCAGCAGCTTAATAATAGGGGCTAACCCGTATAGCAATCAGCCCCAGCATTTT. Protein product: CASSLIIGANPYSNQPQHF.

Points on this clonotype: The junction shows a germline mismatch at one end, possibly a read error. The genes are TRBV5-5 and TRBJ1-3, with D perhaps matching TRBD1 (5 bases). There are 14 residues in the CDR3. Germline CDR1 reads SGHKS; CDR2 reads YYEKEE (reference sequence). The CDR3 DNA reads as TGCGCCAGCAGCCCGGGACTGTCCCGGGACACCATATATTTT. This translates into CASSPGLSRDTIYF.

This clonotype was recorded many times. This chain joins TRBV6-1 and TRBJ1-5; D might be TRBD1 (5 bases). The CDR3 contains 18 residues. Trimming took 5 bases from V and 1 from J, leaving 21 bases between them. Germline CDR1 reads MNHNS; CDR2 reads SASEGT. The CDR3, as DNA: TGTGCCAGCAGTAAGGGGACGGCAGGAGTGGGGAGCAATCAGCCCCAGCATTTT. Its translation: CASSKGTAGVGSNQPQHF.

This clonotype was found once. The chain has TRBV10-3 and TRBJ1-3; the D gene is possibly TRBD1 (6 bases). CDR3 size: 14 residues. The germline gives CDR1 ENHRY, CDR2 SYGVKD. V lost 5 bases, J lost 3 bases, and 11 bases lay in between. CDR3 bases: TGTGCCATCAGTCCCCGGACAGTTGGAAACACCATATATTTT. Translation gives CAISPRTVGNTIYF.

This clonotype was seen repeatedly, ten times or more. The rearrangement uses TRBV6-1 and TRBJ1-5; D call uncertain. The CDR3 extends over 12 amino acids. Germline loops: CDR1 MNHNS, CDR2 SASEGT. V lost 2 bases to trimming and J lost 5 bases, with 4 bases between them. CDR3 protein: CASSEYDQPQHF. The CDR3 DNA sequence: TGTGCCAGCAGTGAATACGATCAGCCCCAGCATTTT.

About this clonotype itself: This may be a read error: a much more frequent sequence differs by one nucleotide. The genes are TRBV28 and TRBJ1-5; D possibly corresponds to TRBD1 (6 bases). Trimming took off 3 bases at V and 2 bases at J, with 17 bases between the two ends. Germline CDR1 MDHEN, CDR2 SYDVKM. CDR3 length: 17 amino acids. CDR3 sequence (DNA): TGTGCCAGCAGTTTTAGGTTCAGGGGATGGGGCAATCAGCCCCAGCATTTT. This translates into CASSFRFRGWGNQPQHF.

This clonotype was picked up many times. The genes are TRBV2 and TRBJ2-2; 8 bases line up with TRBD1. With 6 bases clipped from V and 4 bases from J, the junction kept 4 bases outside the gene matches. CDR3 length: 14 residues. CDR1 and CDR2 (germline): SNHLY, FYNNEI. In DNA, the CDR3 is TGTGCCAGCAGGGAAACAGGGGGCACCGGGGAGCTGTTTTTT. Translation: CASRETGGTGELFF.

This clonotype occurred a few times. The chain recombines TRBV27 with TRBJ2-7, with D perhaps TRBD1 (6 bases). This CDR3 is 14 amino acids long. The ends were cut back, 5 bases at V and 3 bases at J, with 14 bases in the middle. CDR1 and CDR2 (germline): MNHEY, SMNVEV (reference sequence). The CDR3 bases are TGTGCCAGCAGTCTCCGGACAGTTGGCTACGAGCAGTACTTC. Amino acid sequence: CASSLRTVGYEQYF.

This clonotype was seen ten or more times. This chain joins TRBV28 and TRBJ2-7; D is ambiguous. CDR3 length equals 17 residues. Germline CDR1 and CDR2: MDHEN and SYDVKM. The V and J ends lost 5 bases and 2 bases respectively, with 22 bases between them. CDR3 in amino acids: CASSLMFAGQRPYEQYF. The DNA for the CDR3 is TGTGCCAGCAGTCTAATGTTCGCCGGGCAGAGGCCCTACGAGCAGTACTTC.

This clonotype was seen repeatedly, ten times or more. The chain employs TRBV6-1 and TRBJ1-5; 9 positions match TRBD1. The CDR3 has 16 amino acids. The trim removed 6 bases at V and 4 bases at J, leaving 10 bases unmatched. Looked up from germline, CDR1 is MNHNS and CDR2 is SASEGT. The CDR3 sequence is CASSPYRDRENQPQHF. The CDR3 DNA sequence: TGTGCCAGCAGCCCTTATAGGGACAGGGAAAATCAGCCCCAGCATTTT.

The rearrangement uses TRBV2 and TRBJ2-3; D is undetermined. The CDR3 extends over 12 amino acids. Per the germline V gene, CDR1 is SNHLY and CDR2 is FYNNEI. V lost 7 bases to trimming and J lost 5 bases, with 10 bases between them. Here the CDR3 reads CASNQNGDTQYF. The CDR3 bases are TGTGCCAGCAACCAAAACGGAGATACGCAGTATTTT.

In its sample, this clonotype was seen a few times. Here the CDR3 DNA reads TGTGCCAGCAGCTTAGTGGCACCGGGACTAGCGGGACATTTCCCCGAGCAGTACTTC. As protein: CASSLVAPGLAGHFPEQYF. The rearrangement uses TRBV7-6 and TRBJ2-7; 13 bases are a match to TRBD2. V lost 1 base and J lost 6; bases outside the gene matches: 15. The CDR3 has 19 amino acids. Germline CDR1 and CDR2: SGHVS and FNYEAQ.

This clonotype has a handful of counts. This chain connects TRBV4-2 to TRBJ2-1; 11 positions match TRBD2. The CDR3 is made up of 16 amino acids. V trimming: 1 base; J trimming: 5 bases; junction bases outside the gene matches: 4. Germline lookup yields CDR1 LGHNA and CDR2 YNFKEQ. CDR3 DNA sequence: TGTGCCAGCAGCCAAGGAACTAGCGGGAGTGACAATGAGCAGTTCTTC. This encodes CASSQGTSGSDNEQFF.

The rearrangement joins TRBV19 to TRBJ2-7; TRBD1 matches at 7 bases. This CDR3 is built from 16 residues. Germline V gene sequence: CDR1 LNHDA, CDR2 SQIVND (reference sequence). J was trimmed by 6 bases and V by 3 bases; bases with no gene match: 14. The CDR3 sequence: CASSMGLVAGGFEQYF. The CDR3, as DNA: TGTGCCAGTAGTATGGGGCTGGTGGCAGGGGGTTTCGAGCAGTACTTC.

Ten or more counts support this clonotype. The chain uses TRBV2 and TRBJ1-4; TRBD1 agrees at 8 bases. CDR1 is SNHLY and CDR2 is FYNNEI in the germline V gene. The V gene end was trimmed by 5 bases and the J gene end by 7 bases; junction bases not matched to a gene: 9. The CDR3 extends over 15 amino acids. The CDR3 DNA sequence: TGTGCCAGCAGTCCAGACAGGGGTAGGCGTGAAAAACTGTTTTTT. Its protein product is CASSPDRGRREKLFF.

This rearrangement joins TRBV10-1 to TRBJ2-3; D possibly matches TRBD1 or TRBD2 (5 bases each). Germline V CDR1 and CDR2: WNHNN, SYGVQD (reference sequence). V lost 5 bases and J lost 1, with 10 bases in between. CDR3 length equals 14 residues. The CDR3 loop reads CASSRGDRTDTQYF. As DNA, the CDR3 is TGCGCCAGCAGTAGAGGGGATCGCACAGATACGCAGTATTTT.

In the case of this clonotype: Since a far larger clone is one base different, this is likely a read error. The chain combines TRBV6-2 or TRBV6-3 with TRBJ1-1; D not certain. CDR3 size: 15 residues. The germline CDR1 and CDR2 sequences are MNHEY and SVGEGT. CDR3 residues: CASSYSITDPTEAYF. For the CDR3, the DNA is TGTGCCAGCAGTTACTCGATTACAGACCCCACTGAAGCTTACTTT.

Ten or more counts support this clonotype. The CDR3 nucleotides read TGTGCCAGCAGTCGTAGCAAGTACTCTGGGGCCAACGTCCTGACTTTC. Translated: CASSRSKYSGANVLTF. V gene TRBV6-1 combines with J gene TRBJ2-6, with no clear D. The V gene's germline CDR1 is MNHNS and CDR2 SASEGT. The CDR3 extends over 16 amino acids. Trimming left V 5 bases short and J 0 bases short, with 11 bases between.

Written as DNA, the CDR3 is TGTGCCAGCAGCTCCTTGACTAGCGGGAGGACCGGGGAGCTGTTTTTT. The encoded protein is CASSSLTSGRTGELFF. This chain joins TRBV7-3 and TRBJ2-2; 13 bases align to TRBD2. CDR3 size: 16 residues. V shed 4 bases and J 5 bases; nucleotides not matched to a gene: 4. Germline CDR1 is SGHTA and CDR2 is FQGTGA.

This clonotype appeared many times. V and J are TRBV7-8 and TRBJ1-1; D gene ambiguous. The CDR3 has 14 amino acids. Germline V CDR1 and CDR2: SGHVS, FQNEAQ. V shed 5 bases and J shed 2 bases, with 12 bases lying between them. The CDR3 nucleotides read TGTGCCAGCAGCCCGCGAGCCGGTAACACTGAAGCTTTCTTT. Its translation: CASSPRAGNTEAFF.